Described below is a single T cell receptor (beta chain) sequence and its context. Its antigen remains unknown. Unmatched junction bases numbered 10, after V lost 5 bases and J lost 3 bases. Germline-derived CDR1 and CDR2 are MDHEN and SYDVKM. CDR3 length equals 17 residues. These data originate in a study of vaccination and CD4 T cells after COVID-19. Time point specified: late sampling 161 to 241 days after vaccination in a few convalescent patients. Treatment of the sample: roughly nine-day PBMC culture with coronavirus spike peptide pools or control peptides (ViraFEST assay). Sequencing of cultured CD4+ T cell DNA used the Oncomine TCR Beta short-read assay. A single record per CDR3 protein comes from TCRdb applying MiXCR to the PCR reads. The repertoire holds 20,000 to 25,000 distinct CDR3 sequences, roughly 38% seen once, with about 2.5% in the top ten. General observations from the study: There were relatively few convalescent patients studied, and there were no early post-infection timepoints.

This receptor was taken from a human donor who had recovered from COVID-19. The material sequenced was CD4+ T cells from blood, cultured in vitro, taken about 7 months after SARS-CoV-2 vaccination. The J gene is TRBJ1-1, the V gene TRBV28, with TRBD1 matching over 12 bases. CDR3 loop: CASSPTPGQGADTEAFF. The DNA for the CDR3 is TGTGCCAGCAGTCCGACACCGGGACAGGGGGCCGACACTGAAGCTTTCTTT. The entire variable domain, with the rest obtained from reference TRBV28 and TRBJ1-1, is as follows: DVKVTQSSRYLVKRTGEKVFLECVQDMDHENMFWYRQDPGLGLRLIYFSYDVKMKEKGDIPEGYSVSREKKERFSLILESASTNQTSMYLCASSPTPGQGADTEAFFGQGTRLTVV.